The next 30 T cell receptor beta chains were all read from a single sample in a study of identical twins. Each CDR3 protein gets one entry after TCRdb re-called the 5' RACE reads with MiXCR. The sample has approximately 150,000 distinct CDR3 sequences, around 3.5% seen once. Source material: memory T cells sorted from blood. Receptors were obtained from a man between 18 and 35 years old in good health.

Many counts were recorded for this clonotype. The chain is built from TRBV5-5 and TRBJ1-1, with D maybe TRBD1 (5 bases). Germline V gene sequence: CDR1 SGHKS, CDR2 YYEKEE (reference sequence). Trimming left V 4 bases short and J 7 bases short, with 14 bases between. CDR3 length: 13 amino acids. This CDR3 is CASSPGPGSEAFF. The CDR3 DNA reads as TGTGCCAGCAGCCCTGGACCAGGGAGTGAAGCTTTCTTT. Full variable domain (remainder filled in from reference TRBV5-5 and TRBJ1-1): DAGVTQSPTHLIKTRGQQVTLRCSPISGHKSVSWYQQVLGQGPQFIFQYYEKEERGRGNFPDRFSARQFPNYSSELNVNALLLGDSALYLCASSPGPGSEAFFGQGTRLTVV.

This clonotype was recorded at least ten times. This chain links TRBV20-1 with TRBJ1-2; perhaps TRBD1 as D (5 bases). From germline, CDR1 is DFQATT and CDR2 SNEGSKA (reference sequence). The CDR3 has 12 residues. Trimming cost V 2 bases and J 8 bases, with 12 bases left between them. CDR3 in amino acids: CSARLGTPGYTF. CDR3 bases: TGCAGTGCTAGACTCGGGACCCCCGGCTACACCTTC.

This clonotype has only a few counts. V is TRBV15 and J is TRBJ1-6; the D is unclear. In germline, CDR1 is LNHNV, CDR2 YYDKDF (reference sequence). V lost 6 bases and J 5 bases, leaving 11 bases between the germline ends. This CDR3 has 14 residues. CDR3: CATSLPGHNSPLHF. CDR3 sequence (DNA): TGTGCCACCAGTCTCCCGGGCCATAATTCACCCCTCCACTTT.

This clonotype was recorded many times. The V gene is TRBV9, the J gene TRBJ2-1; D might be TRBD1 or TRBD2, each matching 5 bases. The CDR3 extends over 15 amino acids. The V gene lost 2 bases and the J gene lost 2 bases, with 11 bases spanning the gap. The V gene's germline CDR1 is SGDLS and CDR2 YYNGEE. The CDR3: CASSVGGVAYNEQFF. CDR3 DNA: TGTGCCAGCAGCGTTGGGGGAGTCGCCTACAATGAGCAGTTCTTC.

Ten or more counts support this clonotype. The rearrangement uses TRBV12-3 or TRBV12-4 and TRBJ1-3; D possibly corresponds to TRBD1 (6 bases). This CDR3 has 15 residues. The V end was cut by 7 bases, the J end by 0 bases, with 13 bases between. The CDR3 DNA follows: TGTGCCAGCAATGGGGGGCCCAGCTCTGGAAACACCATATATTTT. Translation gives CASNGGPSSGNTIYF.

This clonotype was seen ten or more times. V is TRBV12-3 or TRBV12-4 and J is TRBJ2-1; a weak D match, TRBD2 (5 bases). This CDR3 is 11 amino acids long. V was trimmed by 6 bases and J by 6 bases, leaving 6 bases between them. CDR3 sequence: CASSTSNEQFF. CDR3 in DNA: TGTGCCAGCAGCACTAGCAATGAGCAGTTCTTC.

This clonotype was found many times. V is TRBV5-8 and J is TRBJ2-7; 8 nucleotides agree with TRBD1. This CDR3 comprises 15 residues. CDR1 and CDR2 from the germline V gene are SGHTS and YDEGEE. With V trimmed by 4 bases and J by 2 bases, 8 bases remained unmatched. The chain's CDR3 is CASSKGTGGPYEQYV. In nucleotides, the CDR3 is TGTGCCAGCAGCAAGGGGACAGGAGGACCCTACGAGCAGTACGTC.

This clonotype was observed at least ten times. The V and J genes are TRBV11-2 and TRBJ2-5, with 9 bases matching TRBD1. Trimming removed 1 base from V and 5 bases from J; junction bases left unmatched: 11. The V gene's germline CDR1 is SGHAT and CDR2 FQNNGV. The CDR3 loop spans 17 amino acids. Written as DNA, the CDR3 is TGTGCCAGCAGCTTAGTCACCGTACAGGGGGCGCTTGAGACCCAGTACTTC. It encodes CASSLVTVQGALETQYF.

The sample holds many counts of this clonotype. This chain joins TRBV29-1 and TRBJ2-3; D remains unclear. CDR1 and CDR2 from the germline V gene are SQVTM and ANQGSEA. V was shortened by 4 bases and J by 0 bases, with 11 bases between the two germline ends. The CDR3 length is 14 residues. This chain's CDR3 is CSVVPATSTDTQYF. The DNA for the CDR3 is TGCAGCGTTGTTCCAGCCACTAGCACAGATACGCAGTATTTT.

The table lists this clonotype with a few counts. The chain joins TRBV7-6 to TRBJ1-1, with a possible D match to TRBD1 (5 bases). This CDR3 has 15 amino acids. Trimming shortened V by 1 base and J by 1 base, and 10 bases separated the two germline ends. From germline, CDR1 is SGHVS and CDR2 FNYEAQ. The CDR3 DNA follows: TGTGCCAGCAGCTTAGTTGTAGGGACGAACACTGAAGCTTTCTTT. It specifies CASSLVVGTNTEAFF.

The rearrangement links TRBV7-2 to TRBJ1-6, with a weak D call TRBD1 (6 bases). CDR1 and CDR2 (germline): SGHTA, FQGNSA. The CDR3 sequence is 15 residues long. The V end lost 10 bases, the J end lost 4 bases, and 17 bases lay between the germline ends. CDR3: CAIRRERGYNSPLHF. As DNA, the CDR3 is TGTGCCATCCGCAGGGAAAGGGGGTATAATTCACCCCTCCACTTT.

This clonotype was counted many times. The V call is TRBV4-3, the J call TRBJ2-1; TRBD2 matches 7 bases. This CDR3 spans 15 amino acids. The V and J ends lost 0 bases and 7 bases, in that order; junction bases with no gene match: 6. Germline assignment: CDR1 LGHNA and CDR2 YSLEER. The CDR3 sequence is CASSQEGGRGNEQFF. CDR3 sequence (DNA): TGCGCCAGCAGCCAAGAGGGCGGGAGAGGAAATGAGCAGTTCTTC.

This clonotype was seen many times. The gene calls are TRBV5-1 and TRBJ2-1, with D perhaps TRBD1 or TRBD2 (6 bases each). Trimming cost V 1 base and J 3 bases, with 11 bases left between them. CDR1 and CDR2 (germline): SGHRS, YFSETQ. The CDR3 consists of 15 residues. The CDR3 sequence: CASSLNGGGYNEQFF. CDR3 sequence (DNA): TGCGCCAGCAGCTTGAACGGAGGGGGCTACAATGAGCAGTTCTTC.

This clonotype was seen many times. J is TRBJ1-5 and V is TRBV28; weak D call: TRBD1 (6 bases). CDR1 is MDHEN, CDR2 SYDVKM, per germline. The germline V and J ends were trimmed by 3 bases and 6 bases, with 15 bases remaining between them. The CDR3 extends over 15 amino acids. The CDR3 is CASSFAGVRSQPQHF. In nucleotides, the CDR3 is TGTGCCAGCAGTTTCGCAGGGGTCCGAAGTCAGCCCCAGCATTTT.

In this sample, this clonotype turned up many times. One junction end does not reproduce the germline sequence, and a read error may be involved. The V and J genes are TRBV12-3 or TRBV12-4 and TRBJ2-7; no clear D. CDR3 size: 12 residues. The DNA for the CDR3 is TGTGCCAGCAGTTTATGGCCGGGCCCGTTCTGGTTC. It specifies CASSLWPGPFWF.

This clonotype has a count of ten or more. In DNA form, the CDR3 reads TGCGCCAGCAGCTTGGCGGCGGGAGGGCCAGGAGAGACCCAGTACTTC. It translates to CASSLAAGGPGETQYF. This chain connects TRBV5-1 to TRBJ2-5, with TRBD2 matching 9 bases. V lost 0 bases, J lost 4 bases, and 7 bases stayed unmatched. The CDR3 is made up of 16 amino acids. Germline lookup yields CDR1 SGHRS and CDR2 YFSETQ.

V is TRBV30 and J is TRBJ2-7, with TRBD2 matching over 7 bases. Per the germline V gene, CDR1 is GTSNPN and CDR2 is SVGIG (reference sequence). The CDR3 length is 14 residues. Trimming took 3 bases from V and 3 from J; bases not matched to a gene: 8. The CDR3 nucleotides are TGTGCCTGGAGCCCCGGGGGGTTTCTCTACGAGCAGTACGTC. Translated, it gives CAWSPGGFLYEQYV.

This clonotype was counted at least ten times. This rearrangement joins TRBV4-3 to TRBJ2-2; TRBD1 aligns across 9 bases. V dropped 0 bases and J dropped 3; count of bases not matched to a gene: 5. Germline CDR1 and CDR2: LGHNA and YSLEER. The CDR3 covers 17 residues. The CDR3 sequence: CASSQEAGTGYTGELFF. CDR3 nucleotide sequence: TGCGCCAGCAGCCAAGAGGCGGGGACAGGGTACACCGGGGAGCTGTTTTTT.

V is TRBV7-9 and J is TRBJ2-6; D is ambiguous. Trimming left V 4 bases short and J 2 bases short, with 15 bases between. CDR3 size: 17 residues. Germline V gene sequence: CDR1 SEHNR, CDR2 FQNEAQ (reference sequence). The CDR3 sequence: CASSSINEPAGANVLTF. CDR3 sequence (DNA): TGTGCCAGCAGCTCGATAAACGAGCCAGCTGGGGCCAACGTCCTGACTTTC.

The V gene is TRBV20-1, the J gene TRBJ1-6, with a weak D call TRBD1 (5 bases). V shed 6 bases and J shed 9 bases, with 21 bases lying between them. The CDR3 is 15 amino acids. Per germline, CDR1 DFQATT and CDR2 SNEGSKA (reference sequence). Here the CDR3 DNA reads TGCAGTGCACCTCAGCCGACAGTGCATAGTTCACCCCTCCACTTT. Amino acids: CSAPQPTVHSSPLHF.

This clonotype was found many times. The rearrangement links TRBV7-2 to TRBJ1-5; possibly TRBD1 for D (6 bases). The CDR3 length is 15 residues. Trimming cost V 2 bases and J 4 bases, with 12 bases left between them. The germline CDR1 and CDR2 sequences are SGHTA and FQGNSA. The CDR3 DNA follows: TGTGCCAGCAGCTTATTTTCTACAGGGAATCAGCCCCAGCATTTT. This translates into CASSLFSTGNQPQHF.

This clonotype has a count of ten or more. The gene calls are TRBV6-1 and TRBJ2-2, with TRBD2 matching over 10 bases. The CDR3 sequence is 15 residues long. Germline V gives CDR1 MNHNS, CDR2 SASEGT. After removal of 5 bases from V and 3 bases from J, the junction contained 3 bases not matched to a gene. In DNA form, the CDR3 reads TGTGCCAGCAGTCCCGGGACTAGCGACACCGGGGAGCTGTTTTTT. This encodes CASSPGTSDTGELFF.

The table lists this clonotype with many counts. V gene TRBV2 combines with J gene TRBJ2-2; TRBD2 agrees at 14 bases. The junction had 2 bases not matched to a gene; V was cut back by 9 bases and J by 5 bases. The CDR3 consists of 14 residues. Germline lookup yields CDR1 SNHLY and CDR2 FYNNEI. The chain's CDR3 is CARGLAGATGELFF. The CDR3 DNA is TGTGCCAGGGGACTAGCGGGAGCTACCGGGGAGCTGTTTTTT. The whole variable domain, remainder taken from reference TRBV2 and TRBJ2-2, is EPEVTQTPSHQVTQMGQEVILRCVPISNHLYFYWYRQILGQKVEFLVSFYNNEISEKSEIFDDQFSVERPDGSNFTLKIRSTKLEDSAMYFCARGLAGATGELFFGEGSRLTVL.

This clonotype was detected many times. V is TRBV6-5 and J is TRBJ1-2, with a tentative D call TRBD1 (5 bases). Trimming removed 10 bases from V and 5 bases from J, with 20 bases in between. CDR1 MNHEY and CDR2 SVGAGI come from the germline V gene. The CDR3 spans 14 residues. CDR3 nucleotides: TGTGCCACTTCGCCAGGGACGGGACTTTATGGCTACACCTTC. It yields the protein CATSPGTGLYGYTF.

This clonotype was seen many times. The J gene is TRBJ2-2, the V gene TRBV10-2; no firm D call. The V end lost 4 bases, the J end lost 4 bases, and 10 bases lay between the germline ends. Germline CDR1 WSHSY, CDR2 SAAADI. The CDR3 extends over 14 amino acids. CDR3 in amino acids: CASSAASSTGELFF. The DNA of the CDR3 is TGCGCCAGCAGTGCAGCCTCTAGCACCGGGGAGCTGTTTTTT.

This clonotype occurred a few times. It may be a read error: a sequence one base away is much more abundant. The chain uses TRBV7-9 and TRBJ1-2, with unresolved D. The CDR3 is made up of 15 amino acids. The V gene's germline CDR1 is SEHNR and CDR2 FQNEAQ (reference sequence). The CDR3 spells CSSSLVPRRYDGYTF. DNA for the CDR3: TGTTCCAGCAGCTTAGTTCCGAGACGCTACGATGGCTACACCTTC.

This clonotype was recorded at least ten times. The rearrangement uses TRBV7-8 and TRBJ2-7; the match to TRBD2 covers 13 bases. CDR3 length: 17 amino acids. V was pared by 5 bases and J by 7 bases, with 14 bases of the junction left unmatched. CDR1 and CDR2 (germline): SGHVS, FQNEAQ. In DNA form, the CDR3 reads TGTGCCAGCAGCCGCACAACAGGACTAGCGGGAGCTTTAGAGCAGTACTTC. Translation: CASSRTTGLAGALEQYF.

A few counts support this clonotype. J is TRBJ1-4 and V is TRBV5-1, with D perhaps TRBD1 (5 bases). Germline CDR1 SGHRS, CDR2 YFSETQ. The CDR3 spans 17 residues. V was cut by 0 bases and J by 5 bases, with 17 bases left in between. The CDR3 bases are TGCGCCAGCAGCTTGGGGAGGGACTCGGCGGGAAATGAAAAACTGTTTTTT. The encoded protein is CASSLGRDSAGNEKLFF.

This clonotype was detected many times. The genes are TRBV6-1 and TRBJ2-7; tentative D call: TRBD1 (5 bases). Trimming removed 2 bases from V and 4 bases from J, with 12 bases in between. The CDR3 runs 14 residues. Germline V CDR1 and CDR2: MNHNS, SASEGT. The CDR3, as DNA: TGTGCCAGCAGTGAACAAGACAGAGAATACGAGCAGTACTTC. It specifies CASSEQDREYEQYF.

This clonotype was observed a few times. The chain is built from TRBV27 and TRBJ2-7; weak D call: TRBD1 (5 bases). Germline CDR1 MNHEY, CDR2 SMNVEV (reference sequence). Trimming shortened V by 2 bases and J by 0 bases, and 11 bases separated the two germline ends. The CDR3 is 15 residues long. The CDR3 region is CASSLGVGDSYEQYF. The CDR3 bases are TGTGCCAGCAGTTTAGGTGTAGGGGACTCCTACGAGCAGTACTTC.